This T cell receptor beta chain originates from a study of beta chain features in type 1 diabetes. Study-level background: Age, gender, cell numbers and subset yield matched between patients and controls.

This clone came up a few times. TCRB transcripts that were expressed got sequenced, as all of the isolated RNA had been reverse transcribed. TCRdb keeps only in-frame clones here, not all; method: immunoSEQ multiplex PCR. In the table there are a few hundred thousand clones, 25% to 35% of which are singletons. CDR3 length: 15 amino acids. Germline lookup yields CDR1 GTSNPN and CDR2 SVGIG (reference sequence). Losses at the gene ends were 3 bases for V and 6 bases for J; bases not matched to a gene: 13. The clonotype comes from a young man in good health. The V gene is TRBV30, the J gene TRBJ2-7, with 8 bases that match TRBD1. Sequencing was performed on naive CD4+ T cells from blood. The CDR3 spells CAWSPGQGTLSEQYF. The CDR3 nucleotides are TGTGCCTGGAGCCCTGGACAGGGTACCCTCTCCGAGCAGTACTTC. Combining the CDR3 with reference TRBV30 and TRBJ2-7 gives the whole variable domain SQTIHQWPATLVQPVGSPLSLECTVEGTSNPNLYWYRQAAGRGLQLLFYSVGIGQISSEVPQNLSASRPQDRQFILSSKKLLLSDSGFYLCAWSPGQGTLSEQYFGPGTRLTVT.